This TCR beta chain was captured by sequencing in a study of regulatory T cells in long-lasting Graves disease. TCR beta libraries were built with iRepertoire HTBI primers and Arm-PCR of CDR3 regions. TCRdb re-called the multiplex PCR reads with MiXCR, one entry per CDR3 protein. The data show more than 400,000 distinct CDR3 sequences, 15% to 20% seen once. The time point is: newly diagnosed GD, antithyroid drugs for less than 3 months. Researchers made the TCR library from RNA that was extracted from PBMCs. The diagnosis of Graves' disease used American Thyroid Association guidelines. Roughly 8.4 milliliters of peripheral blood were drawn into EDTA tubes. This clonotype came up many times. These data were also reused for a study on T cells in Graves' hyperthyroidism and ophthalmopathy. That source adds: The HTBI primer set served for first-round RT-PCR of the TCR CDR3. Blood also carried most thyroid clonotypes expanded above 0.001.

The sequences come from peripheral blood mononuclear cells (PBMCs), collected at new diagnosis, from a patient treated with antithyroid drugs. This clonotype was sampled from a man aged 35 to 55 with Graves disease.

The CDR3 DNA reads TGTGCCAGCAGCCAGGAGGGGACCATCACAGATACGCAGTATTTT. Its translation: CASSQEGTITDTQYF. The V gene is TRBV11-2, the J gene TRBJ2-3, with TRBD2 as a possible D gene (6 bases). Germline CDR1 reads SGHAT; CDR2 reads FQNNGV. V was trimmed by 5 bases and J by 2 bases, leaving 14 bases between them. The length of the CDR3 is 15 residues.